This TCR beta chain emerged from a study of read filtering for tumor transcriptome and immune sequencing. Study overall: Among patients, some 17 were male and around 15 female, aged roughly 45 to 85 (mean about 70). 8 patients were R-ISS I, 16 were R-ISS II, over 5 were R-ISS III.

Trimming removed 5 bases from V and 5 bases from J, with 16 bases in between. Germline CDR1 reads LGHNA; CDR2 reads YNFKEQ. The CDR3 has 15 residues. As concerns this clonotype: No antigen is known for it. A read error is likely here: a far larger clone is one base away.

Molecular barcoded adaptors covering alpha/delta and beta/gamma chains were used on roughly 400 ng RNA. From the reads, TCRdb called clonotypes with MiXCR, one entry per CDR3 protein. The table includes over 25,000 distinct CDR3 sequences, around 15% detected once. Regarding the study as a whole: RNA-seq captured clonotypes less deeply and reliably than IR-seq. Correlation between methods rose after single-read clonotypes were removed.

The rearrangement links TRBV4-2 to TRBJ2-1, with D possibly being TRBD1 (6 bases). This receptor was taken from a donor aged 40 or older with multiple myeloma. Source material: a population of CD138-negative cells sorted from bone marrow. The CDR3 is CASSLSGVTHNEQFF. The CDR3 DNA is TGTGCCAGCAGCTTGTCAGGGGTCACCCACAATGAGCAGTTCTTC.